A selection of T cell receptor beta chains follows, all from one sample in a study of CD8 T cells in ankylosing spondylitis. TCRdb re-analysed the 5' RACE reads in MiXCR, keeping a single row per CDR3 protein. The sample records about 800,000 distinct CDR3 sequences, approximately 10% being singletons. The specimen was blood, either unsorted or a sorted T cell fraction (not recorded which). The source is a male donor with ankylosing spondylitis. CDR3s include the opening cysteine and the closing phenylalanine or tryptophan. Fields, in order: V gene, clone size, D gene, J gene, CDR3 protein, CDR3 DNA. The D gene is left open where the match is weak. Some rows mark clone size as missing; the rest say once, few, many or name a class of expanded clone.

TRBV7-2	many	NA	TRBJ2-7	CASSLGLGPYEQYF	TGTGCCAGCAGTTTAGGTCTGGGGCCCTACGAGCAGTACTTC
TRBV3-1	few	NA	TRBJ1-1	CASSQANTEAFF	TGTGCCAGCAGCCAAGCGAACACTGAAGCTTTCTTT
TRBV3-1	NA	NA	TRBJ2-7	CASSHNYREQYF	TGTGCCAGCAGCCATAATTATAGGGAGCAGTACTTC
TRBV7-2	many	NA	TRBJ2-1	CASSLWVRSSYNEQFF	TGTGCCAGCAGCTTATGGGTCCGGAGCTCCTACAATGAGCAGTTCTTC
TRBV20-1	NA	NA	TRBJ1-2	CSASPGEARGGYTF	TGCAGTGCTTCACCGGGGGAGGCCAGGGGAGGCTACACCTTC
TRBV5-6	NA	TRBD2	TRBJ2-1	CASSSTTSGASYNEQFF	TGTGCCAGCAGCTCGACGACTAGCGGGGCCTCCTACAATGAGCAGTTCTTC
TRBV20-1	few	NA	TRBJ1-6	CSAQDSSGKDNSPLHF	TGCAGTGCGCAAGATAGTTCCGGGAAGGATAATTCACCCCTCCACTTT
TRBV12-3/TRBV12-4	many	NA	TRBJ1-1	CASSLGWGQNTEAFF	TGTGCCAGCAGTTTAGGTTGGGGCCAGAACACTGAAGCTTTCTTT
TRBV18	many	NA	TRBJ1-1	CASSPDFNQPTNTEAFF	TGTGCCAGCTCACCCGACTTTAACCAACCAACGAACACTGAAGCTTTCTTT
TRBV5-1	many	NA	TRBJ2-5	CASSLVPDQETQYF	TGCGCCAGCAGCTTGGTGCCGGACCAAGAGACCCAGTACTTC
TRBV7-2	many	TRBD1	TRBJ2-5	CASSPGTGLETQYF	TGTGCCAGCAGCCCAGGGACAGGGTTGGAGACCCAGTACTTC
TRBV6-5	few	NA	TRBJ2-3	CASSDRLYTQYF	TGTGCCAGCAGCGACCGACTATATACGCAGTATTTT
TRBV7-9	NA	NA	TRBJ1-2	CASSADYGYTF	TGTGCCAGCAGCGCAGACTATGGCTACACCTTC
TRBV18	few	TRBD1	TRBJ2-1	CASSPGTGDNEQFF	TGTGCCAGCTCGCCCGGGACAGGGGACAATGAGCAGTTCTTC
TRBV5-4	few	NA	TRBJ2-1	CASSLATSSSYNEQFF	TGTGCCAGCAGCTTGGCCACGTCGAGCTCCTACAATGAGCAGTTCTTC
TRBV20-1	NA	NA	TRBJ2-4	CSALNYYLAKNIQYF	TGCAGTGCACTGAACTACTACCTAGCCAAAAACATTCAGTACTTC
TRBV27	many	TRBD1	TRBJ1-1	CASSSPGQGMNTEAFF	TGTGCCAGCAGTTCACCGGGACAGGGGATGAACACTGAAGCTTTCTTT
TRBV5-5	many	TRBD1	TRBJ1-5	CASSSGQGRQPQHF	TGTGCCAGCAGCTCGGGACAGGGGAGGCAGCCCCAGCATTTT
TRBV28	NA	NA	TRBJ1-3	CASSTDTGGTYTIYF	TGTGCCAGCAGTACAGACACCGGGGGGACCTACACCATATATTTT
TRBV15	few	NA	TRBJ1-5	CATSRDLDSLRPQHF	TGTGCCACCAGCAGAGATTTAGACAGCTTACGGCCCCAGCATTTT
TRBV30	few	NA	TRBJ1-5	CAWSRNSNQPQHF	TGTGCCTGGAGCAGAAATAGCAATCAGCCCCAGCATTTT
TRBV29-1	few	NA	TRBJ2-1	CSVGVGSGAWVQFF	TGCAGCGTTGGGGTCGGCTCGGGTGCATGGGTGCAGTTCTTC
TRBV20-1	NA	TRBD2	TRBJ2-3	CSARDRVAGGGSTQYF	TGCAGTGCTAGAGATCGGGTAGCGGGAGGGGGGTCTACGCAGTATTTT
TRBV4-2	NA	NA	TRBJ2-2	CASSLGYGNTGELFF	TGTGCCAGCAGCCTTGGTTACGGTAACACCGGGGAGCTGTTTTTT
TRBV10-3	NA	NA	TRBJ1-2	CAISESITGPYGYTF	TGTGCCATCAGTGAGTCGATAACAGGACCCTATGGCTACACCTTC
TRBV11-3	NA	TRBD1	TRBJ2-1	CASSLADREDEQFF	TGTGCCAGCAGCTTAGCCGACAGGGAAGATGAGCAGTTCTTC
TRBV29-1	many	NA	TRBJ2-7	CSVRTGPDYEQYF	TGCAGCGTTAGAACAGGGCCTGACTACGAGCAGTACTTC
TRBV6-2/TRBV6-3	NA	TRBD2	TRBJ2-3	CASSYFGRGADTQYF	TGTGCCAGCAGTTACTTTGGCCGGGGGGCAGATACGCAGTATTTT
TRBV7-2	NA	NA	TRBJ2-1	CASNDYGAQFF	TGTGCCAGCAACGATTACGGGGCCCAGTTCTTC
TRBV7-2	NA	TRBD2	TRBJ2-7	CASSSQISGRGEQYF	TGTGCCAGCAGCTCCCAAATAAGCGGGAGGGGGGAGCAGTACTTC
TRBV20-1	NA	NA	TRBJ1-1	CSARDHTVTEAFF	TGCAGTGCTAGAGATCACACAGTCACTGAAGCTTTCTTT
TRBV19	NA	TRBD2	TRBJ2-7	CASSLGEGTHEQYF	TGTGCCAGTAGTCTGGGGGAGGGCACACACGAGCAGTACTTC
TRBV12-3/TRBV12-4	few	TRBD1	TRBJ2-7	CASSRWDRPYEQYF	TGTGCCAGCAGCCGATGGGACAGGCCCTACGAGCAGTACTTC
TRBV6-1	NA	NA	TRBJ2-6	CASSISRWRGAGANVLTF	TGTGCCAGCAGCATCAGCAGATGGCGGGGAGCTGGGGCCAACGTCCTGACTTTC
TRBV18	NA	NA	TRBJ2-5	CASSPGRDFQETQYF	TGTGCCAGCTCACCAGGACGCGATTTCCAAGAGACCCAGTACTTC
TRBV7-9	NA	TRBD1	TRBJ1-1	CASRYTGAPLGNTEAFF	TGTGCCAGCAGGTATACAGGGGCCCCTCTGGGGAACACTGAAGCTTTCTTT
TRBV5-1	many	NA	TRBJ2-7	CASSLIRGSEQYF	TGCGCCAGCAGCTTGATACGGGGAAGCGAGCAGTACTTC
TRBV7-2	few	NA	TRBJ1-2	CASSSNGLAGGYTF	TGTGCCAGCAGCTCTAACGGTCTGGCGGGCGGCTACACCTTC
TRBV5-6	few	NA	TRBJ1-2	CASSPSGGEGYTF	TGTGCCAGCAGCCCCTCTGGGGGCGAGGGCTACACCTTC
TRBV4-2	NA	NA	TRBJ2-5	CASSQGGATQYF	TGTGCCAGCAGCCAAGGGGGGGCGACCCAGTACTTC
TRBV7-2	NA	NA	TRBJ2-3	CASSLVGGRVWADTQYF	TGTGCCAGCAGCTTAGTGGGGGGCCGAGTATGGGCAGATACGCAGTATTTT
TRBV20-1	few	NA	TRBJ2-7	CSASLGGASYEQYF	TGCAGTGCTAGCCTAGGGGGGGCCAGCTACGAGCAGTACTTC
TRBV20-1	NA	NA	TRBJ1-2	CSAKEGGQSYGYTF	TGCAGTGCTAAGGAGGGAGGACAGTCCTATGGCTACACCTTC
TRBV28	once	TRBD1	TRBJ2-7	CASSLIGTDKTYEQYF	TGTGCCAGCAGCTTGATTGGGACAGACAAGACCTACGAGCAGTACTTC
TRBV20-1	NA	NA	TRBJ2-1	CSAYGGAAYNEQFF	TGCAGTGCCTATGGAGGGGCTGCATACAATGAGCAGTTCTTC
TRBV11-2	few	NA	TRBJ2-1	CASSLYWDEQFF	TGTGCCAGCAGCTTATATTGGGATGAGCAGTTCTTC
TRBV5-1	few	TRBD1	TRBJ2-5	CASSLAGDSIQETQYF	TGCGCCAGCAGCTTGGCCGGGGACAGCATCCAAGAGACCCAGTACTTC
TRBV7-6	NA	NA	TRBJ1-4	CASSPGRSEKLFF	TGTGCCAGCAGCCCAGGTCGTAGTGAAAAACTGTTTTTT
TRBV7-6	few	NA	TRBJ1-1	CASSLNAGRNTEAFF	TGTGCCAGCAGCTTAAACGCAGGGCGGAACACTGAAGCTTTCTTT
TRBV24-1	NA	TRBD2	TRBJ2-1	CATSDSWTSFNEQFF	TGTGCCACCAGTGATTCGTGGACTAGCTTCAATGAGCAGTTCTTC
TRBV18	few	TRBD1	TRBJ1-5	CASSGQEDQPQHF	TGTGCCAGCTCGGGACAGGAAGATCAGCCCCAGCATTTT
TRBV4-3	few	NA	TRBJ2-3	CASSQGWTDTQYF	TGCGCCAGCAGCCAAGGGTGGACAGATACGCAGTATTTT
TRBV28	NA	NA	TRBJ2-7	CASSSWKEPYEQYF	TGTGCCAGCAGTTCCTGGAAGGAGCCCTACGAGCAGTACTTC
TRBV4-2	few	NA	TRBJ2-7	CASSQDNRAHYEQYF	TGTGCCAGCAGCCAAGATAATAGGGCTCACTACGAGCAGTACTTC
TRBV5-1	few	TRBD2	TRBJ2-1	CASSWGLAGYNEQFF	TGCGCCAGCAGCTGGGGACTAGCGGGTTACAATGAGCAGTTCTTC
TRBV20-1	few	NA	TRBJ2-5	CSASLWEQETQYF	TGCAGTGCTAGTCTATGGGAACAAGAGACCCAGTACTTC
TRBV20-1	NA	TRBD2	TRBJ2-1	CSARVAGGWIQQFF	TGCAGTGCTAGAGTAGCGGGAGGTTGGATCCAGCAGTTCTTC
TRBV3-1	NA	NA	TRBJ2-7	CASSQAARDPYEQYF	TGTGCCAGCAGCCAAGCCGCTCGGGACCCCTACGAGCAGTACTTC
TRBV4-3	many	NA	TRBJ1-2	CASSQDRAYYGYTF	TGCGCCAGCAGCCAAGATAGAGCTTACTATGGCTACACCTTC
TRBV29-1	many	TRBD2	TRBJ2-5	CSVGGLAGPQETQYF	TGCAGCGTTGGGGGACTAGCGGGTCCCCAAGAGACCCAGTACTTC